The clone carrying this T cell receptor beta chain turned up a few times. The entry originates in a study of blood T cell repertoires in COVID-19. About the research overall: Samples of COVID-19 (acute and convalescent) were obtained from the United States, Italy and Spain.

The CDR3 length is 14 residues. V lost 4 bases to trimming and J lost 2 bases, with 12 bases between them. Germline assignment: CDR1 MNHEY and CDR2 SVGAGI. As originally analysed: The authors estimated nucleated cell counts from reference gene primer amplification. The method was immunoSEQ multiplex PCR; TCRdb's version includes in-frame clones alone and lacks a portion of them. Clonal size and the V and J genes are those of that table, whereas D and trimming came from the DNA. The data contain some 400,000 clones, over 75% of them singletons. The source is a woman aged 30 to 39 with COVID-19, enrolled during active disease. Sequencing was performed on peripheral blood. This chain connects TRBV6-5 to TRBJ2-7, with a weak D call TRBD1 (5 bases). CDR3 region: CASSLSGQAYEQYF. The CDR3 DNA reads as TGTGCCAGCAGTTTATCAGGGCAGGCCTACGAGCAGTACTTC.